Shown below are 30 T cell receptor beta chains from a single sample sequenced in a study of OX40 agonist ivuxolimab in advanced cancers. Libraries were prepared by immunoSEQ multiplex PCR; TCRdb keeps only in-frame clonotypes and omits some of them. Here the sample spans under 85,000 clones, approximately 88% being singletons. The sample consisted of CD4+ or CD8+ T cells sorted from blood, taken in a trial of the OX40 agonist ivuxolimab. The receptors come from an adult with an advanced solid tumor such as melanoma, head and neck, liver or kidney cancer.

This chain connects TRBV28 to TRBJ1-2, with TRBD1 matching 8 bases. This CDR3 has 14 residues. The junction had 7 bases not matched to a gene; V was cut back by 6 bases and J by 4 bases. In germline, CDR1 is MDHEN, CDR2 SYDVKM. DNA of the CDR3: TGTGCCAGCAGACTTACGACAGGGGTCTATGGCTACACCTTC. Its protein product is CASRLTTGVYGYTF.

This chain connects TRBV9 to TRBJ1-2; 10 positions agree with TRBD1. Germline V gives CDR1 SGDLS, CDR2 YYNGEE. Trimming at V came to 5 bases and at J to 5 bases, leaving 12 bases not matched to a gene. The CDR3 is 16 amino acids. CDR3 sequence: CASSIHIGTGAYGYTF. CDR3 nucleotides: TGTGCCAGCAGTATACATATCGGGACAGGGGCTTATGGCTACACCTTC.

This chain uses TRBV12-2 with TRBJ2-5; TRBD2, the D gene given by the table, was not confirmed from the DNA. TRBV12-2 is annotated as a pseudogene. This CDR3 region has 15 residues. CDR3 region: CASRKGLAVKETQYF. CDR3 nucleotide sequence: TGTGCAAGTCGCAAGGGACTAGCGGTAAAAGAGACCCAGTACTTC.

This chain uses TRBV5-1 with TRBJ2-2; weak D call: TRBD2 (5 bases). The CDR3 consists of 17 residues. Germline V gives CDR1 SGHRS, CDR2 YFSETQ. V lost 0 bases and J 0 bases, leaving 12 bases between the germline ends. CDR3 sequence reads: CASSLGGSLTNTGELFF. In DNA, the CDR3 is TGCGCCAGCAGCTTGGGAGGGTCTCTCACGAACACCGGGGAGCTGTTTTTT.

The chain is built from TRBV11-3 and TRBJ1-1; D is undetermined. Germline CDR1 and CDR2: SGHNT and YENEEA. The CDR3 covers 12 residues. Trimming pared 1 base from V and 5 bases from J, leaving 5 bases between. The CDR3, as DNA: TGTGCCAGCAGCTTAGCGGGGACTGAAGCTTTCTTT. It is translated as CASSLAGTEAFF.

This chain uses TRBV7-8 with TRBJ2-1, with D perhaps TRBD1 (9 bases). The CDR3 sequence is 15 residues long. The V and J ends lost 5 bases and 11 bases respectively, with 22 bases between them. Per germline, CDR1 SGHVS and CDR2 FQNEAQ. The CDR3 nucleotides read TGTGCCAGCAGCCCGGGAGGGACAGGGACCGAGAAGCAGTTCTTC. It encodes CASSPGGTGTEKQFF.

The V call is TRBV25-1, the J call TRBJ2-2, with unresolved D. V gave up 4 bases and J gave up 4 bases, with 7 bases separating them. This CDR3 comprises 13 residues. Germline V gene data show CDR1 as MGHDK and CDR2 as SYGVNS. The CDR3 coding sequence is TGTGCCAGCAGTGGTAGTTTCACCGGGGAGCTGTTTTTT. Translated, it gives CASSGSFTGELFF.

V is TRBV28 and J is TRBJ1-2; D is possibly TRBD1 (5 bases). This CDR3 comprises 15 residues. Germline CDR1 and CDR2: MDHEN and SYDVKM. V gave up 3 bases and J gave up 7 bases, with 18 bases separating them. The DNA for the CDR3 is TGTGCCAGCAGTTTGGACGTCGGGGACCAGTCTGGCTACACCTTC. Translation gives CASSLDVGDQSGYTF.

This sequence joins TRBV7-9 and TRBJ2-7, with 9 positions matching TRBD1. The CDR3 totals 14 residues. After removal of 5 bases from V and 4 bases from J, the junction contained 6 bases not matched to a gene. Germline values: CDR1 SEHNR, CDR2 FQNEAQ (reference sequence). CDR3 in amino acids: CASSTGTGSYEQYF. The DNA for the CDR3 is TGTGCCAGCAGCACAGGGACAGGGTCATACGAGCAGTACTTC.

This CDR3 is CASSLGTAVGYEQYF. CDR3 coding DNA: TGCGCCAGCAGCTTGGGGACAGCCGTGGGCTACGAGCAGTACTTC. The chain has TRBV5-1 and TRBJ2-7; possibly TRBD1 for D (6 bases). Germline V gene data show CDR1 as SGHRS and CDR2 as YFSETQ. Trimming cost V 0 bases and J 3 bases, with 13 bases left between them. This CDR3 has 15 amino acids.

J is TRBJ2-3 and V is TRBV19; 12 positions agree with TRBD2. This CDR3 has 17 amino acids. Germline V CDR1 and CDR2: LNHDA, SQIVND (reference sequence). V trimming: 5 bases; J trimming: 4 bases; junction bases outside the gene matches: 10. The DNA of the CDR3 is TGTGCCAGTAGTCCGTCGCTAGCGGGAGGGATCGCAGATACGCAGTATTTT. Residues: CASSPSLAGGIADTQYF.

CDR3 amino acids: CASSSGQGVLQETQYF. The CDR3 nucleotides read TGCGCCAGCAGCTCGGGACAGGGTGTCCTTCAAGAGACCCAGTACTTC. This chain uses TRBV5-1 with TRBJ2-5; 9 bases align to TRBD1. Unmatched junction bases numbered 8, after V lost 3 bases and J lost 2 bases. Germline loops: CDR1 SGHRS, CDR2 YFSETQ. This CDR3 has 16 residues.

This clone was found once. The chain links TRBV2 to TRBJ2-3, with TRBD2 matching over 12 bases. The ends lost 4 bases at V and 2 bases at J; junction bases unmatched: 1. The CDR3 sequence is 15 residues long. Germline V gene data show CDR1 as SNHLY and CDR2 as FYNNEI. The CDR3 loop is CASSGLAGATDTQYF. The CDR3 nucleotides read TGTGCCAGCAGTGGACTAGCGGGAGCCACAGATACGCAGTATTTT. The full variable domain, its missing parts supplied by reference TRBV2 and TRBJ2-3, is EPEVTQTPSHQVTQMGQEVILRCVPISNHLYFYWYRQILGQKVEFLVSFYNNEISEKSEIFDDQFSVERPDGSNFTLKIRSTKLEDSAMYFCASSGLAGATDTQYFGPGTRLTVL.

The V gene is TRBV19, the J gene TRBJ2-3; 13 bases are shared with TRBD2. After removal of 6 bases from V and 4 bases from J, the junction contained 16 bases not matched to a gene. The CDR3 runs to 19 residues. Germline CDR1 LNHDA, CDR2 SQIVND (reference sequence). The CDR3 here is CASSGPPTRTSGSADTQYF. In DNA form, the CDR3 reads TGTGCCAGTAGCGGACCCCCAACGAGGACTAGCGGGAGCGCAGATACGCAGTATTTT.

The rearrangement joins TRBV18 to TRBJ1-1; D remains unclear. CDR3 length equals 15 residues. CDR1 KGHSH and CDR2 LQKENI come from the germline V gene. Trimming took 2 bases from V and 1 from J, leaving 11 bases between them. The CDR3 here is CASSPNKKKNTEAFF. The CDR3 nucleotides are TGTGCCAGCTCACCAAATAAGAAGAAGAACACTGAAGCTTTCTTT.

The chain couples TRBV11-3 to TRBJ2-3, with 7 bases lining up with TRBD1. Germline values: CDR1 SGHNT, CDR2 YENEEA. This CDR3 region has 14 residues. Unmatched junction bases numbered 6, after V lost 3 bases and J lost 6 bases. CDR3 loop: CASSLGQNSDTQYF. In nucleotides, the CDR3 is TGTGCCAGCAGCTTGGGACAGAATTCCGATACGCAGTATTTT. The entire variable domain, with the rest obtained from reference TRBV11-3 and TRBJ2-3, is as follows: EAGVVQSPRYKIIEKKQPVAFWCNPISGHNTLYWYLQNLGQGPELLIRYENEEAVDDSQLPKDRFSAERLKGVDSTLKIQPAELGDSAVYLCASSLGQNSDTQYFGPGTRLTVL.

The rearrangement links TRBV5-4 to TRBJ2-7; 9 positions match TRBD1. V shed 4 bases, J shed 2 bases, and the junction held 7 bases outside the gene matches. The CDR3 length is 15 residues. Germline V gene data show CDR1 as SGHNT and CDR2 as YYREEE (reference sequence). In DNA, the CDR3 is TGTGCCAGCAGCCCCTACCGACAGGGGGCCTACGAGCAGTACTTC. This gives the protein CASSPYRQGAYEQYF. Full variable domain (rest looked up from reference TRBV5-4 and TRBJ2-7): ETGVTQSPTHLIKTRGQQVTLRCSSQSGHNTVSWYQQALGQGPQFIFQYYREEENGRGNFPPRFSGLQFPNYSSELNVNALELDDSALYLCASSPYRQGAYEQYFGPGTRLTVT.

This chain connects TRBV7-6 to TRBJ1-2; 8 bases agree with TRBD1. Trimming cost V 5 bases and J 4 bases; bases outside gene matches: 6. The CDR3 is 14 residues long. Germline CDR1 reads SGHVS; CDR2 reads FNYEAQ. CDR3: CASSPGQGGYGYTF. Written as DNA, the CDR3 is TGTGCCAGCAGCCCCGGACAGGGAGGCTATGGCTACACCTTC.

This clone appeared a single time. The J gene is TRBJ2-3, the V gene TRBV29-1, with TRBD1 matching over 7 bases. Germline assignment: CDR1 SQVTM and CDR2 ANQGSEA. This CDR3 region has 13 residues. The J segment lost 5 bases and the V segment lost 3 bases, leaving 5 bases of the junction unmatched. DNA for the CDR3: TGCAGCGTTGAGACAGGGTTTCGAGATACGCAGTATTTT. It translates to CSVETGFRDTQYF.

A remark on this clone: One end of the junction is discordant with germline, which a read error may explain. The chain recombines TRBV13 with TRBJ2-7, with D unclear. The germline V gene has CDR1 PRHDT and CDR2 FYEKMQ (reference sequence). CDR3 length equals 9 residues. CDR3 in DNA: TGTGCCAGCAGCTTAATCTCTTTCTTC. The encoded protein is CASSLISFF. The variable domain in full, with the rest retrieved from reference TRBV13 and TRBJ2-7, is AAGVIQSPRHLIKEKRETATLKCYPIPRHDTVYWYQQGPGQDPQFLISFYEKMQSDKGSIPDRFSAQQFSDYHSELNMSSLELGDSALYFCASSLISFFGPGTRLTVT.

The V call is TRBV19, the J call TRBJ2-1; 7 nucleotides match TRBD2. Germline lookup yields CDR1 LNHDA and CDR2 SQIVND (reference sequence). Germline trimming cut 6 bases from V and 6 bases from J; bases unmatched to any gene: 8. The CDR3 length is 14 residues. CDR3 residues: CASSSGGGSNEQFF. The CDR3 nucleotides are TGTGCCAGTAGCTCGGGAGGCGGCTCCAATGAGCAGTTCTTC.

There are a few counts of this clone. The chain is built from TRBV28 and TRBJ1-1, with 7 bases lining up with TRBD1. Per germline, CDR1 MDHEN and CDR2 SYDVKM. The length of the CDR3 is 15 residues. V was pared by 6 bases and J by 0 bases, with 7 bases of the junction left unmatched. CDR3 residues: CASRVSGTVNTEAFF. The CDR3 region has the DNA TGTGCCAGCAGGGTATCCGGGACAGTGAACACTGAAGCTTTCTTT.

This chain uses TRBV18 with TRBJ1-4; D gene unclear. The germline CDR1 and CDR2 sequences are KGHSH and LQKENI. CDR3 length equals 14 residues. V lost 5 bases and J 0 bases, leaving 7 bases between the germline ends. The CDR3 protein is CASSADATNEKLFF. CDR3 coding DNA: TGTGCCAGCTCAGCGGATGCAACTAATGAAAAACTGTTTTTT. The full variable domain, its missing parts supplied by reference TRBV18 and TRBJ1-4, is NAGVMQNPRHLVRRRGQEARLRCSPMKGHSHVYWYRQLPEEGLKFMVYLQKENIIDESGMPKERFSAEFPKEGPSILRIQQVVRGDSAAYFCASSADATNEKLFFGSGTQLSVL.

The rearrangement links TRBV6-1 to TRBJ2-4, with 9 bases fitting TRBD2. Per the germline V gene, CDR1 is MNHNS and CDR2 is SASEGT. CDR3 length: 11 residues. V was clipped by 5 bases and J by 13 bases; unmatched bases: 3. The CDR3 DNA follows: TGTGCCAGCAGTTACGGGACTAGCCAGTACTTC. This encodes CASSYGTSQYF.

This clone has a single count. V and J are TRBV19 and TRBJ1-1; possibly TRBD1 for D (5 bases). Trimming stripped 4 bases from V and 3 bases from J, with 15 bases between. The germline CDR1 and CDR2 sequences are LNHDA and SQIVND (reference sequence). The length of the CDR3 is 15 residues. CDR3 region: CASSTGGFGYTEAFF. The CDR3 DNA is TGTGCCAGTAGTACGGGGGGGTTTGGGTACACTGAAGCTTTCTTT.

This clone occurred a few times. The CDR3 DNA follows: TGTGCCAGCAGACCAGTAAACACCGGGGAGCTGTTTTTT. Its protein is CASRPVNTGELFF. This chain links TRBV6-1 with TRBJ2-2; no reliable D call. The germline V gene has CDR1 MNHNS and CDR2 SASEGT. The CDR3 has 13 residues. V lost 6 bases and J lost 2, with 7 bases in between.

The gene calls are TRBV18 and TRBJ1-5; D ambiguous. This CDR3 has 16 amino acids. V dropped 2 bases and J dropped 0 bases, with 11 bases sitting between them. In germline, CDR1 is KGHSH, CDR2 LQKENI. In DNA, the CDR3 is TGTGCCAGCTCACCAAACAGCCAATATAGCAATCAGCCCCAGCATTTT. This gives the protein CASSPNSQYSNQPQHF.

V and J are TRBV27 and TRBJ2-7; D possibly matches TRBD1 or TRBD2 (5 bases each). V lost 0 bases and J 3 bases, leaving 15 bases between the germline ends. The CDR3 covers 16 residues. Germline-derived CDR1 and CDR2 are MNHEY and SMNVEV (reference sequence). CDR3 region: CASSLSRRGADYEQYF. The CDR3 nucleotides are TGTGCCAGCAGTTTATCCCGGAGAGGGGCCGACTACGAGCAGTACTTC.

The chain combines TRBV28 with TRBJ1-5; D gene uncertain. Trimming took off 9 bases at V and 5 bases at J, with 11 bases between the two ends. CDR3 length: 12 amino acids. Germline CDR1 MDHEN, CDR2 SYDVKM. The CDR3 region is CASMSAHQPQHF. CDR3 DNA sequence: TGTGCCAGTATGAGTGCCCATCAGCCCCAGCATTTT.

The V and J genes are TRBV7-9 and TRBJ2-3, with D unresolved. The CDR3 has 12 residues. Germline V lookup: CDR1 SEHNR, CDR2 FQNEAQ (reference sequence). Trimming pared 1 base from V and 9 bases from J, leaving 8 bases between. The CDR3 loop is CASSLDLGTQYF. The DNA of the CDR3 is TGTGCCAGCAGCTTAGATCTAGGGACGCAGTATTTT.